Below, 5 T cell receptor beta chains from the same sample are listed, as sequenced in a study of T cell responses to AZD1222 COVID-19 vaccine. Method: immunoSEQ multiplex PCR; TCRdb's copy keeps in-frame clones and lacks some. The sample holds tens of thousands of clones; 85% are singletons and the top ten take around 5%. The input for sequencing was peripheral blood, taken 28 days after the second AZD1222 dose. These receptor sequences come from an adult who received the AZD1222 COVID-19 vaccine.

The chain carries TRBV19 and TRBJ1-3; D is unclear. Trimming removed 7 bases from V and 0 bases from J, with 16 bases in between. There are 16 residues in the CDR3. Germline V gene data show CDR1 as LNHDA and CDR2 as SQIVND (reference sequence). CDR3 sequence: CASTTSGTISGNTIYF. CDR3 nucleotides: TGTGCCAGTACCACCTCAGGCACAATCTCTGGAAACACCATATATTTT.

The chain links TRBV28 to TRBJ2-1; TRBD2 matches at 9 bases. This CDR3 has 16 amino acids. V lost 6 bases and J lost 6; bases outside the gene matches: 12. Germline V lookup: CDR1 MDHEN, CDR2 SYDVKM. The CDR3 DNA follows: TGTGCCAGCAGACTAGCGGGCAACCCTCGGCCCAATGAGCAGTTCTTC. Translating it yields CASRLAGNPRPNEQFF.

This clone was picked up a small number of times. V usage is TRBV7-9 and J usage is TRBJ2-7, with 11 positions matching TRBD1. V shed 5 bases, J shed 3 bases, and the junction held 6 bases outside the gene matches. Per the germline V gene, CDR1 is SEHNR and CDR2 is FQNEAQ (reference sequence). This CDR3 region has 15 residues. The CDR3 DNA reads as TGTGCCAGCAGCCAGAAGGGGACAGGGGGCTACGAGCAGTACTTC. It codes for CASSQKGTGGYEQYF.

V and J are TRBV7-8 and TRBJ2-7; D is uncertain. Germline V gives CDR1 SGHVS, CDR2 FQNEAQ. The CDR3 runs to 14 residues. V shed 6 bases and J shed 2 bases, with 14 bases lying between them. CDR3 sequence (DNA): TGTGCCAGCAGTCACGGTAGGACCGCCTACGAGCAGTACTTC. The encoded protein is CASSHGRTAYEQYF. The complete variable domain, with remaining parts taken from reference TRBV7-8 and TRBJ2-7, reads GAGVSQSPRYKVAKRGQDVALRCDPISGHVSLFWYQQALGQGPEFLTYFQNEAQLDKSGLPSDRFFAERPEGSVSTLKIQRTQQEDSAVYLCASSHGRTAYEQYFGPGTRLTVT.

Here the CDR3 DNA reads TGTGCTAGTGGTTTGTCAGGGGGCTCAGCTTTCTTT. Protein product: CASGLSGGSAFF. This chain links TRBV12-5 with TRBJ1-1; 8 nucleotides line up with TRBD1. The germline CDR1 and CDR2 sequences are LGHNT and FRNRAP. V gave up 2 bases and J gave up 10 bases; unmatched junction bases: 3. The CDR3 is made up of 12 amino acids.